The next 10 T cell receptor beta chains were all read from a single sample in a study of shared clonotypes between healthy human individuals. Some clones are missing from TCRdb's copy, which holds only in-frame ones; the method was immunoSEQ multiplex PCR. The data show a few million clones, roughly 93% seen once. Naive CD8 isolation took CD45RO-negative cells positively selected for CCR7 and excluded terminally differentiated effector memory CD45RA+ cells. The sequencing input was naive CD8+ T cells from PBMCs. The receptors were sampled from a man aged 18 to 29 in good health. Some clones in this sample may be carry-over from other donors' samples.

The CDR3 nucleotides read TGTGCCAGCAGTCAGATAGGACTGGCCCTCTACAATGAGCAGTTCTTC. Its translation is CASSQIGLALYNEQFF. The chain links TRBV27 to TRBJ2-1; perhaps TRBD2 as D (5 bases). The V gene lost 5 bases and the J gene lost 3 bases, with 17 bases spanning the gap. CDR1 MNHEY and CDR2 SMNVEV come from the germline V gene (reference sequence). The CDR3 consists of 16 residues.

The rearrangement joins TRBV5-6 to TRBJ2-2; D not certain. The CDR3 is made up of 13 amino acids. The V end lost 4 bases, the J end lost 6 bases, and 10 bases lay between the germline ends. CDR1 and CDR2 from the germline V gene are SGHDT and YYEEEE. The CDR3 nucleotides read TGTGCCAGCAGCGGAGAATACCCCGGGGAGCTGTTTTTT. This codes for CASSGEYPGELFF. Together with reference TRBV5-6 and TRBJ2-2, the CDR3 gives the full variable domain: DAGVTQSPTHLIKTRGQQVTLRCSPKSGHDTVSWYQQALGQGPQFIFQYYEEEERQRGNFPDRFSGHQFPNYSSELNVNALLLGDSALYLCASSGEYPGELFFGEGSRLTVL.

V and J are TRBV9 and TRBJ1-3; the D gene is possibly TRBD1 (5 bases). Per the germline V gene, CDR1 is SGDLS and CDR2 is YYNGEE. V gave up 4 bases and J gave up 4 bases, with 12 bases separating them. The CDR3 runs to 14 residues. DNA of the CDR3: TGTGCCAGCAGCTCCTCGGGGGGAGGAAACACCATATATTTT. It encodes CASSSSGGGNTIYF.

The J gene is TRBJ1-2, the V gene TRBV6-5, with a weak D call TRBD1 (5 bases). Germline lookup yields CDR1 MNHEY and CDR2 SVGAGI. With 5 bases removed from V and 5 bases from J, the gap between germline ends came to 15 bases. This CDR3 spans 14 amino acids. The CDR3: CASSLNPGIYGYTF. CDR3 nucleotides: TGTGCCAGCAGTCTGAATCCAGGGATTTATGGCTACACCTTC.

This chain links TRBV11-1 with TRBJ2-1, with D uncertain. Germline V CDR1 and CDR2: SGHAT, FQDESV (reference sequence). The CDR3 is 16 amino acids. The V end was cut by 5 bases, the J end by 2 bases, with 16 bases between. The CDR3: CASSQLRSGTYNEQFF. The CDR3 nucleotides are TGTGCCAGCAGCCAACTCAGGAGTGGCACCTACAATGAGCAGTTCTTC.

The chain uses TRBV7-9 and TRBJ1-1, with D unclear. CDR3 size: 13 residues. Germline-derived CDR1 and CDR2 are SEHNR and FQNEAQ (reference sequence). V lost 5 bases to trimming and J lost 9 bases, with 16 bases between them. CDR3 sequence (DNA): TGTGCCAGCAGCCCCAAGGATGGGAGACAAGCTTTCTTT. Protein product: CASSPKDGRQAFF.

This clone has only a few counts. This CDR3 reads CASSLEALNTEAFF. Written as DNA, the CDR3 is TGTGCCAGCAGCTTAGAAGCATTGAACACTGAAGCTTTCTTT. The chain joins TRBV7-6 to TRBJ1-1; D gene ambiguous. Germline V CDR1 and CDR2: SGHVS, FNYEAQ. The CDR3 extends over 14 amino acids. Trimming removed 1 base at V and 0 bases at J, with 6 bases between.

This clone was recorded only once. The J gene is TRBJ2-6, the V gene TRBV11-2; 10 bases align to TRBD1. With V trimmed by 0 bases and J by 4 bases, 12 bases remained unmatched. This CDR3 contains 20 residues. Looked up from germline, CDR1 is SGHAT and CDR2 is FQNNGV. DNA of the CDR3: TGTGCCAGCAGCTTAGATCGGGGGACAGGGGAATTTGACGGGGCCAACGTCCTGACTTTC. As protein: CASSLDRGTGEFDGANVLTF. The complete variable domain, with remaining parts taken from reference TRBV11-2 and TRBJ2-6, reads EAGVAQSPRYKIIEKRQSVAFWCNPISGHATLYWYQQILGQGPKLLIQFQNNGVVDDSQLPKDRFSAERLKGVDSTLKIQPAKLEDSAVYLCASSLDRGTGEFDGANVLTFGAGSRLTVL.

The genes are TRBV28 and TRBJ1-2, with unresolved D. The CDR3 spans 14 residues. V lost 1 base, J lost 0 bases, and 6 bases lay in between. Germline CDR1 MDHEN, CDR2 SYDVKM. CDR3 bases: TGTGCCAGCAGTTTATCGGCAGCTAACTATGGCTACACCTTC. It is translated as CASSLSAANYGYTF.

This clone was counted once. The CDR3 region is CSVDSGMGYEQYF. DNA of the CDR3: TGCAGCGTTGACAGCGGGATGGGCTACGAGCAGTACTTC. V gene TRBV29-1 combines with J gene TRBJ2-7, with TRBD2 matching over 7 bases. Germline V gene lookup returns CDR1 SQVTM and CDR2 ANQGSEA. The V gene end was trimmed by 3 bases and the J gene end by 3 bases; junction bases not matched to a gene: 5. The CDR3 has 13 residues.